The TCR beta chain described here comes from a study of blood T cell repertoires in COVID-19. Study-level information: The United States, Italy and Spain supplied acute and convalescent COVID-19 samples. In each case, the material was cDNA or gDNA derived from T cells, B-cell-depleted T cells, or PBMCs.

Under the authors' procedure: Estimation of nucleated cell counts relied on the amplification of reference gene primers. Clones were read by immunoSEQ multiplex PCR, and TCRdb kept only the in-frame ones, dropping some. The DNA gave D and trimming, while V, J and clone size come from that table. The sample lists more than 200,000 clones, roughly 88% occurring once. This CDR3 spans 10 amino acids. The V end lost 7 bases, the J end lost 5 bases, and 8 bases lay between the germline ends. Germline V gives CDR1 DFQATT, CDR2 SNEGSKA (reference sequence). The sequenced sample was peripheral blood. The source is a man aged 40-49 years with acute or convalescent COVID-19. The chain combines TRBV20-1 with TRBJ2-5, with no clear D. CDR3 protein: CSVLLETQYF. In DNA form, the CDR3 reads TGCAGTGTTCTTTTGGAGACCCAGTACTTC.